Below are 9 T cell receptor beta chains sequenced from a single sample in a study of patients and donors after allogeneic stem cell transplantation. One entry per CDR3 protein, called by TCRdb with MiXCR from the RT-PCR reads. The sample includes about 960,000 distinct CDR3 sequences, roughly 18% seen only once; the top ten take around 6%. The sample comprised blood, either unsorted or a sorted T cell fraction (not recorded which). Receptor source: a human donor who was either an allogeneic HSCT recipient or a stem cell or donor lymphocyte infusion donor (not recorded which). It is not recorded whose cells these are; they may come from a transplant donor.

This clonotype has just a few counts. This chain uses TRBV29-1 with TRBJ2-3; 14 bases agree with TRBD2. CDR1 is SQVTM and CDR2 is ANQGSEA in the germline V gene. The CDR3 is made up of 15 amino acids. The J segment lost 4 bases and the V segment lost 7 bases, leaving 7 bases of the junction unmatched. CDR3 sequence: CSALGLAGVSDTQYF. For the CDR3, the DNA is TGCAGCGCCCTGGGACTAGCGGGAGTTTCAGATACGCAGTATTTT.

The rearrangement links TRBV7-2 to TRBJ2-3; no definite D call. The germline V and J ends were trimmed by 0 bases and 5 bases, with 6 bases remaining between them. This CDR3 is built from 13 residues. Germline-derived CDR1 and CDR2 are SGHTA and FQGNSA. For the CDR3, the DNA is TGTGCCAGCAGCTTAGCGCAGGTAGATACGCAGTATTTT. Translated, it gives CASSLAQVDTQYF.

The genes are TRBV5-5 and TRBJ2-2; D remains ambiguous. This CDR3 is 12 amino acids long. From germline, CDR1 is SGHKS and CDR2 YYEKEE (reference sequence). V was pared by 4 bases and J by 7 bases, with 8 bases between. CDR3 sequence reads: CASSLTSGELFF. Written as DNA, the CDR3 is TGTGCCAGCAGCCTAACCAGCGGGGAGCTGTTTTTT.

V usage is TRBV5-1 and J usage is TRBJ2-3; D is undetermined. This CDR3 is 13 amino acids long. Germline V gene sequence: CDR1 SGHRS, CDR2 YFSETQ. V was pared by 5 bases and J by 1 base, with 8 bases between. CDR3 amino acids: CASREAGTDTQYF. CDR3 in DNA: TGCGCCAGCAGAGAAGCAGGCACAGATACGCAGTATTTT.

The chain is built from TRBV20-1 and TRBJ2-7, with D perhaps being TRBD1 or TRBD2 (5 bases each). Trimming stripped 3 bases from V and 0 bases from J, with 15 bases between. Per the germline V gene, CDR1 is DFQATT and CDR2 is SNEGSKA (reference sequence). This CDR3 spans 15 amino acids. For the CDR3, the DNA is TGCAGTGCTAGGGGACCAGGGTTAAGCTCCTACGAGCAGTACTTC. Protein product: CSARGPGLSSYEQYF.

This chain connects TRBV29-1 to TRBJ1-2, with TRBD1 matching 9 bases. Trimming cost V 4 bases and J 4 bases; bases outside gene matches: 7. The CDR3 contains 14 residues. CDR1 SQVTM and CDR2 ANQGSEA come from the germline V gene. As DNA, the CDR3 is TGCAGCGTTGTGAAGACAGGGGGAGGCTATGGCTACACCTTC. Its translation is CSVVKTGGGYGYTF.

The genes are TRBV5-1 and TRBJ2-6; D not certain. The CDR3 consists of 17 residues. Looked up from germline, CDR1 is SGHRS and CDR2 is YFSETQ. V shed 0 bases and J shed 0 bases, with 10 bases lying between them. The CDR3 region has the DNA TGCGCCAGCAGCTTGGGGAGTCCTCACTCTGGGGCCAACGTCCTGACTTTC. Residues: CASSLGSPHSGANVLTF.

This chain connects TRBV6-1 to TRBJ2-5; no reliable D call. Germline V gene lookup returns CDR1 MNHNS and CDR2 SASEGT. The CDR3 is 13 residues long. Trimming pared 7 bases from V and 4 bases from J, leaving 13 bases between. The CDR3 loop is CASTGIDGETQYF. The CDR3, as DNA: TGTGCCAGCACAGGAATCGATGGAGAGACCCAGTACTTC.

This clonotype was counted ten times or more. The chain employs TRBV24-1 and TRBJ2-3; D remains ambiguous. Germline V gene sequence: CDR1 KGHDR, CDR2 SFDVKD. Trimming took 0 bases from V and 1 from J, leaving 10 bases between them. This CDR3 comprises 16 residues. The CDR3 DNA follows: TGTGCCACCAGTGATTTGCAAGGTGACCGCACAGATACGCAGTATTTT. Its translation is CATSDLQGDRTDTQYF.